These T cell receptor beta chains were read from a single sample in a study of shared T cell receptors in the human thymus. Measured with immunoSEQ multiplex PCR; TCRdb has only the in-frame clones, and not every one. The repertoire holds more than 550,000 clones, with 80% to 90% as singletons. The same data also contributed to another study, on human thymus T cells.

Source material: thymocytes. The receptor set was obtained from a girl less than two years old with a congenital heart defect. The CDR3 runs from the conserved cysteine through the conserved F or W. Each record gives: D gene, J gene, V gene, clone size, CDR3 protein, CDR3 DNA. A D gene is named only where the DNA matches it firmly. For some rows the clone size is stated as once, few or many, or as a class when expanded; others skip it.

d_gene: .
j_gene: TRBJ2-1
v_gene: TRBV15
abundance: .
CDR3aa: CATSRDSRWKFHEQFF
CDR3nt: TGTGCCACCAGCAGAGATTCTAGGTGGAAGTTCCATGAGCAGTTCTTC

d_gene: TRBD1
j_gene: TRBJ2-3
v_gene: TRBV5-1
abundance: .
CDR3aa: CASSLEGQGTDTQYF
CDR3nt: TGCGCCAGCAGCTTGGAGGGACAGGGCACAGATACGCAGTATTTT

d_gene: .
j_gene: TRBJ1-2
v_gene: TRBV9
abundance: .
CDR3aa: CASRAGTRLPYGYTF
CDR3nt: TGTGCCAGCAGGGCAGGGACAAGATTGCCCTATGGCTACACCTTC

d_gene: .
j_gene: TRBJ2-5
v_gene: TRBV27
abundance: .
CDR3aa: CASSLGRGTQETQYF
CDR3nt: TGTGCCAGCAGTTTAGGTAGGGGAACTCAAGAGACCCAGTACTTC

d_gene: TRBD1
j_gene: TRBJ2-4
v_gene: TRBV6-6
abundance: .
CDR3aa: CASSPPETGFDIQYF
CDR3nt: TGTGCCAGCAGCCCCCCCGAGACAGGGTTCGACATTCAGTACTTC

d_gene: .
j_gene: TRBJ2-1
v_gene: TRBV4-3
abundance: .
CDR3aa: CASSQDTRKDTHSYNEQFF
CDR3nt: TGCGCCAGCAGCCAAGATACCCGGAAGGACACCCATTCCTACAATGAGCAGTTCTTC

d_gene: .
j_gene: TRBJ1-6
v_gene: TRBV11-2
abundance: .
CDR3aa: CASSSVRQGSSYNSPLHF
CDR3nt: TGTGCCAGCAGCTCCGTAAGGCAGGGGAGCTCCTATAATTCACCCCTCCACTTT

d_gene: .
j_gene: TRBJ1-2
v_gene: TRBV6-5
abundance: few
CDR3aa: CASSKRPNYGYTF
CDR3nt: TGTGCCAGCAGTAAGAGGCCTAACTATGGCTACACCTTC

d_gene: .
j_gene: TRBJ2-7
v_gene: TRBV6-5
abundance: .
CDR3aa: CASSKPRTPRYEQYF
CDR3nt: TGTGCCAGCAGTAAACCCCGGACACCCCGCTACGAGCAGTACTTC

d_gene: .
j_gene: TRBJ1-5
v_gene: TRBV6-1
abundance: .
CDR3aa: CASSSENNQPQHF
CDR3nt: TGTGCCAGCTCTTCAGAAAATAATCAGCCCCAGCATTTT

d_gene: .
j_gene: TRBJ1-6
v_gene: TRBV10-3
abundance: .
CDR3aa: CAIGEIDRRGNSPLHF
CDR3nt: TGTGCCATCGGTGAGATCGATAGACGGGGAAATTCACCCCTCCACTTT

d_gene: .
j_gene: TRBJ2-2
v_gene: TRBV9
abundance: .
CDR3aa: CASSVRSAANTGELFF
CDR3nt: TGTGCCAGCAGCGTACGCAGTGCCGCGAACACCGGGGAGCTGTTTTTT

d_gene: .
j_gene: TRBJ2-6
v_gene: TRBV4-1
abundance: .
CDR3aa: CASSQGSRGVSGANVLTF
CDR3nt: TGCGCCAGCAGCCAAGGGTCCAGGGGCGTCTCTGGGGCCAACGTCCTGACTTTC

d_gene: TRBD1
j_gene: TRBJ1-2
v_gene: TRBV9
abundance: .
CDR3aa: CASSPHPQGARDYGYTF
CDR3nt: TGTGCCAGCAGCCCGCATCCCCAGGGGGCGAGGGACTATGGCTACACCTTC

d_gene: .
j_gene: TRBJ2-7
v_gene: TRBV6-1
abundance: .
CDR3aa: CASSEQVSSYEQYF
CDR3nt: TGTGCCAGCAGTGAACAGGTTAGCTCCTACGAGCAGTACTTC

d_gene: TRBD2
j_gene: TRBJ2-5
v_gene: TRBV30
abundance: .
CDR3aa: CAWSSGGFQETQYF
CDR3nt: TGTGCCTGGAGTTCCGGGGGGTTCCAAGAGACCCAGTACTTC

d_gene: .
j_gene: TRBJ1-2
v_gene: TRBV10-3
abundance: .
CDR3aa: CAISEERGGDGYTF
CDR3nt: TGTGCCATCAGTGAAGAGAGGGGCGGGGACGGCTACACCTTC

d_gene: .
j_gene: TRBJ1-6
v_gene: TRBV13
abundance: .
CDR3aa: CASSLAGTPNSPLHF
CDR3nt: TGTGCCAGCAGCCTAGCGGGGACACCCAATTCACCCCTCCACTTT